The source of this T cell receptor beta chain is a study of OX40 agonist ivuxolimab in advanced cancers. Across the study: Three patients, one with hepatocellular carcinoma and two with cutaneous melanoma, achieved partial responses.

Comment on this clone: Antigen specificity is unknown.

Autoimmune disease history or systemic immunosuppression disqualified patients. Findings and limits, study-wide: More expanded clones were found, on average, in CD8+ than in CD4+ T cells.

Using immunoSEQ multiplex PCR, the repertoire was profiled, and TCRdb retains in-frame clones only, with some absent. The table lists roughly 84,000 clones, 81% of them singletons. The V gene lost 2 bases and the J gene lost 1 base, with 9 bases spanning the gap. Germline-derived CDR1 and CDR2 are SGHRS and YFSETQ. This CDR3 region has 15 residues. The source was CD4+ or CD8+ T cells sorted from blood, collected in a trial of the OX40 agonist ivuxolimab. The V and J genes are TRBV5-1 and TRBJ1-4; unclear D gene. This clonotype was obtained from an adult with an advanced solid tumor such as melanoma, head and neck, liver or kidney cancer. The CDR3 DNA reads as TGCGCCAGCAGCTTAGGGTACGGAACTAATGAAAAACTGTTTTTT. Its translation: CASSLGYGTNEKLFF.